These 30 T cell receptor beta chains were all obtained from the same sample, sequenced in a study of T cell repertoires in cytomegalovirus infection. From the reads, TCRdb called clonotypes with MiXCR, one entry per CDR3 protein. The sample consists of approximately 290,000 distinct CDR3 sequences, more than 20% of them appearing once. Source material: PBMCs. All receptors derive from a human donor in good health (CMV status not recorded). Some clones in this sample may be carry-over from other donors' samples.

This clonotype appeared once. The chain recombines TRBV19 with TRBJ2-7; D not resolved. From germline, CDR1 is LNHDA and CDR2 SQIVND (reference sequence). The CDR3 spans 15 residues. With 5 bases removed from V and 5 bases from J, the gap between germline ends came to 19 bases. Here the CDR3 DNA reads TGTGCCAGTAGTTTGGTGCACTCCACCCTCCACGAGCAGTACTTC. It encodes CASSLVHSTLHEQYF.

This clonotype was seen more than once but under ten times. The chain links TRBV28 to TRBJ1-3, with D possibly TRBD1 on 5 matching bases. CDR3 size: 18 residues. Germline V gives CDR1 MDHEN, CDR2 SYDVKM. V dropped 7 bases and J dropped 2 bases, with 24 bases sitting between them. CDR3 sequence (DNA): TGTGCCAGCACAACGCCCCGCGGAAGGGGTATTACTGGAAACACCATATATTTT. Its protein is CASTTPRGRGITGNTIYF.

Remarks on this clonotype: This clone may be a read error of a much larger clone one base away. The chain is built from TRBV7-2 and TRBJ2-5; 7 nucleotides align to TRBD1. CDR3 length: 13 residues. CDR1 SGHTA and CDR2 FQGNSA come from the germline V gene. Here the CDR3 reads CATSWGQQETQYF. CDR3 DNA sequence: TGTGCCACCAGCTGGGGACAGCAAGAGACCCAGTACTTC.

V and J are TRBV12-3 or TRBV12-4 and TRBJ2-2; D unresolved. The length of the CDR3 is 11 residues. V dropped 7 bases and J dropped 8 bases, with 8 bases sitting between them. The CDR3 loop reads CASTQSGELFF. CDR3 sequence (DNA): TGTGCCAGCACCCAATCGGGGGAGCTGTTTTTT.

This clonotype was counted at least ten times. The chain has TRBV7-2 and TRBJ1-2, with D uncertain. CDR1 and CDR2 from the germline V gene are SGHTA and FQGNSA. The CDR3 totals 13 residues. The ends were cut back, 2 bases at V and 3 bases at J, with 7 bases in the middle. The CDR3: CASSLNKDYGYTF. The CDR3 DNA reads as TGTGCCAGCAGCTTAAATAAGGACTATGGCTACACCTTC.

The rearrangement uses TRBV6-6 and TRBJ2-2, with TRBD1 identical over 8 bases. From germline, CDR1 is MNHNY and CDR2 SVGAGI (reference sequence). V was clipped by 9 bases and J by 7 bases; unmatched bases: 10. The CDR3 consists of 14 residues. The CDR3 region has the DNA TGTGCCAGTTGGACAGGGACAACTATCGGGGAGCTGTTTTTT. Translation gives CASWTGTTIGELFF.

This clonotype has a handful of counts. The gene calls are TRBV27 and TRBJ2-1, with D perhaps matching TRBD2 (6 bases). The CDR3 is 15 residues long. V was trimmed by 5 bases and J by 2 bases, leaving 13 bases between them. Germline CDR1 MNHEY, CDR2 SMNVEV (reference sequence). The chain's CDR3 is CASSLAGGAYNEQFF. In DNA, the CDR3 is TGTGCCAGCAGTCTCGCCGGGGGTGCCTACAATGAGCAGTTCTTC.

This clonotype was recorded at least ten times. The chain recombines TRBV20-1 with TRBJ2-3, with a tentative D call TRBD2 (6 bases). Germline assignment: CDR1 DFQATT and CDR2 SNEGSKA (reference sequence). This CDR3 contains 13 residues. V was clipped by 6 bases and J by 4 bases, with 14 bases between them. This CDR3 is CSAPLALADTQYF. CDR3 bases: TGCAGTGCCCCGCTAGCGTTGGCAGATACGCAGTATTTT.

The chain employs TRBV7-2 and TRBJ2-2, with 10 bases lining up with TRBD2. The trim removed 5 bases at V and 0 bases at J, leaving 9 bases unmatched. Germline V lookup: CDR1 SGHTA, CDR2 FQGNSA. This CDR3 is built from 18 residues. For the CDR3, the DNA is TGTGCCAGCAGCCCTCGGACTAGCGGAGCTACGAACACCGGGGAGCTGTTTTTT. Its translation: CASSPRTSGATNTGELFF.

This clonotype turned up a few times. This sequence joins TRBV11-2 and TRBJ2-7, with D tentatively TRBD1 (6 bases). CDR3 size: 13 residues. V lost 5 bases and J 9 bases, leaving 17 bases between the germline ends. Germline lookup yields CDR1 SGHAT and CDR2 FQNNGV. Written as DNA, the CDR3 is TGTGCCAGCAGCACCCAACAGGGTTTCGGGCAGTACTTC. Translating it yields CASSTQQGFGQYF.

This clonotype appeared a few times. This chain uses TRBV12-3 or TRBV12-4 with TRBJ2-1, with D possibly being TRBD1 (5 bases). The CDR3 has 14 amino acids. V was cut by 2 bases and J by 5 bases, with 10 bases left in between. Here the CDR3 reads CASSLSAGHNEQFF. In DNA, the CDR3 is TGTGCCAGCAGTTTATCCGCAGGGCACAATGAGCAGTTCTTC.

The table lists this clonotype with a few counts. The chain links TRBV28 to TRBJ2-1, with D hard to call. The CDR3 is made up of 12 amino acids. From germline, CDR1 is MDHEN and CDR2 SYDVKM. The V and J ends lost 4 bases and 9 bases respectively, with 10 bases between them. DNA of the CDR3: TGTGCCAGCAGTTCCGAATGGAGTGAGCAGTTCTTC. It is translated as CASSSEWSEQFF.

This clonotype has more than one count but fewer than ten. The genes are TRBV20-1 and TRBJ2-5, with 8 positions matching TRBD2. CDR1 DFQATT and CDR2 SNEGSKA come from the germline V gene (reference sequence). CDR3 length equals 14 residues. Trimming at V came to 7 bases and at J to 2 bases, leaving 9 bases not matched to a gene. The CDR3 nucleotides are TGCAGTGGGGTCTCACGGGAGGGGCAAGAGACCCAGTACTTC. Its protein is CSGVSREGQETQYF.

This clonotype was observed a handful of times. As DNA, the CDR3 is TGCAGCGCGCGCCTGGATACGCAGTATTTT. The encoded protein is CSARLDTQYF. The rearrangement links TRBV29-1 to TRBJ2-3; D ambiguous. Germline CDR1 is SQVTM and CDR2 is ANQGSEA. The CDR3 contains 10 residues. The V end was cut by 7 bases, the J end by 6 bases, with 8 bases between.

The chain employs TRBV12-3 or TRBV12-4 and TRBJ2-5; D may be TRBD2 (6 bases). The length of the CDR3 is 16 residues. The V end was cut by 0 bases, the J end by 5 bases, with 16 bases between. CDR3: CASSLAVGQGRETQYF. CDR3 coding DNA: TGTGCCAGCAGTTTAGCGGTAGGGCAAGGGAGGGAGACCCAGTACTTC.

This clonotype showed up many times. The CDR3 nucleotides are TGTGCCAGCAGCTCGAAGCTAACAAGGAACACTGAAGCTTTCTTT. This gives the protein CASSSKLTRNTEAFF. The J gene is TRBJ1-1, the V gene TRBV7-2; D ambiguous. V was trimmed by 4 bases and J by 1 base, leaving 13 bases between them. Germline assignment: CDR1 SGHTA and CDR2 FQGNSA. This CDR3 is 15 amino acids long.

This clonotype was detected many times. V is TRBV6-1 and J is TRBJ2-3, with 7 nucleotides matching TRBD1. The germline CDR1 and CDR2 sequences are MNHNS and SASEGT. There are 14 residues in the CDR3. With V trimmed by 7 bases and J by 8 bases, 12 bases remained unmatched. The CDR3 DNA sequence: TGTGCCAGCAAAAGAGACAGGGAACTGGGTACGCAGTATTTT. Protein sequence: CASKRDRELGTQYF.

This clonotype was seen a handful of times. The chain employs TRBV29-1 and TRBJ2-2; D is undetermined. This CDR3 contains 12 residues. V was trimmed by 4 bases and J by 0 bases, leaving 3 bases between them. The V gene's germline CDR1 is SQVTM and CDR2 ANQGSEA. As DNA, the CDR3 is TGCAGCGTTGCCTCGAACACCGGGGAGCTGTTTTTT. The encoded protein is CSVASNTGELFF.

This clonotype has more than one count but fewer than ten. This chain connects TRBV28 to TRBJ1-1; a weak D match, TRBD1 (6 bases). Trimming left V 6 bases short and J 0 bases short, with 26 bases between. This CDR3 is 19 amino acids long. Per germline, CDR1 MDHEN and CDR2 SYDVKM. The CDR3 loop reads CASSSPYQGRLGVNTEAFF. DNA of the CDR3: TGTGCCAGCAGCTCTCCCTACCAGGGGCGGTTGGGAGTGAACACTGAAGCTTTCTTT. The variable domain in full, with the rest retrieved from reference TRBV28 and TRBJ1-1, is DVKVTQSSRYLVKRTGEKVFLECVQDMDHENMFWYRQDPGLGLRLIYFSYDVKMKEKGDIPEGYSVSREKKERFSLILESASTNQTSMYLCASSSPYQGRLGVNTEAFFGQGTRLTVV.

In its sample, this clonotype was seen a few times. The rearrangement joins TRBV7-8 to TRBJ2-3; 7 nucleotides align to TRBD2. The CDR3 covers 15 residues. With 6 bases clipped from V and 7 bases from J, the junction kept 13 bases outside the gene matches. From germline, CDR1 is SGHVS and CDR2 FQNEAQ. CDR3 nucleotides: TGTGCCAGCAGGGAGAGGTTGCTAGCGGCCAATACGCAGTATTTT. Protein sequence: CASRERLLAANTQYF.

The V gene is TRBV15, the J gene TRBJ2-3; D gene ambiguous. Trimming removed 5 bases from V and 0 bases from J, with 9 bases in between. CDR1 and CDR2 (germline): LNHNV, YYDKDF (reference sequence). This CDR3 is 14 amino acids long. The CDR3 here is CATSDPSSTDTQYF. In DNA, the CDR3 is TGTGCCACCAGCGATCCTTCTAGCACAGATACGCAGTATTTT.

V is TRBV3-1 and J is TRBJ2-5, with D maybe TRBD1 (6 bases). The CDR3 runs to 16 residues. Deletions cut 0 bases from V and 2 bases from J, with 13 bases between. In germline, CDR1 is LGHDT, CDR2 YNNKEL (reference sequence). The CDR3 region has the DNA TGTGCCAGCAGCCAAGATATGGACAGCGTTCAAGAGACCCAGTACTTC. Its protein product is CASSQDMDSVQETQYF.

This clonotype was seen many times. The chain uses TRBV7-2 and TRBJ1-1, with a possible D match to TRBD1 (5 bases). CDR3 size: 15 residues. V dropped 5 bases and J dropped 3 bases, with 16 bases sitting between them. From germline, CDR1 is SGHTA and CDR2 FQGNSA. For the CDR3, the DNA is TGTGCCAGCAGCACCCGACAGCGACGACACACTGAAGCTTTCTTT. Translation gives CASSTRQRRHTEAFF.

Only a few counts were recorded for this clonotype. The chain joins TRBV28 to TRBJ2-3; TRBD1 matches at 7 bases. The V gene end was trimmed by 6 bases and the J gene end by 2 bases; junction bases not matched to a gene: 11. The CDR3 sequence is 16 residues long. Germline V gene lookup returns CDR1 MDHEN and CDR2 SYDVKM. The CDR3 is CASSSGQSRHTDTQYF. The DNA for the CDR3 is TGTGCCAGCAGCTCGGGACAGTCCAGGCACACAGATACGCAGTATTTT.

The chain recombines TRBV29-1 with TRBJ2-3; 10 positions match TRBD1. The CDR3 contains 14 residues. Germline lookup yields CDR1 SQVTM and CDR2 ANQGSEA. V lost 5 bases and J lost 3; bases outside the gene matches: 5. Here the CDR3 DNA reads TGCAGCGTTTCCCCGGGACAGGGGACAGATACGCAGTATTTT. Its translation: CSVSPGQGTDTQYF.

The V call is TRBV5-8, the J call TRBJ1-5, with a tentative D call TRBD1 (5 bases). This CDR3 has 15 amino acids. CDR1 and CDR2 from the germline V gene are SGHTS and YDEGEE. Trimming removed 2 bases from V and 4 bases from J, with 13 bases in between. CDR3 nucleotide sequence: TGTGCCAGCAGCTTTGCGCGGGGCAGAAATCAGCCCCAGCATTTT. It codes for CASSFARGRNQPQHF.

CDR3 sequence (DNA): TGTGCCAGTAGTATAGATCGCCAGGGTGGCAGGGTCTCCTCTGGGGCCAACGTCCTGACTTTC. This encodes CASSIDRQGGRVSSGANVLTF. The chain combines TRBV19 with TRBJ2-6; the D gene is possibly TRBD1 (5 bases). Trimming left V 0 bases short and J 0 bases short, with 21 bases between. The CDR3 contains 21 residues. Looked up from germline, CDR1 is LNHDA and CDR2 is SQIVND (reference sequence).

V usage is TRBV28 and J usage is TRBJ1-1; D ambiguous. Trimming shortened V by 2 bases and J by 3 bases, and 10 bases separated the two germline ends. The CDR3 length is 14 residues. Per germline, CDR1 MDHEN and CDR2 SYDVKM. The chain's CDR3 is CASSLHRGDTEAFF. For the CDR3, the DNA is TGTGCCAGCAGTTTACATCGGGGAGACACTGAAGCTTTCTTT.

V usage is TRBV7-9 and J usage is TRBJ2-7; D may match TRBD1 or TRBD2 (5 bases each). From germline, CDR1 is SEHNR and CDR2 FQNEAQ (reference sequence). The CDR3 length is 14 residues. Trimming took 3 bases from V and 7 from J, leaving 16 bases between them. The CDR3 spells CASSLTIGAGEQYF. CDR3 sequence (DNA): TGTGCCAGCAGCTTGACTATCGGGGCCGGGGAGCAGTACTTC.

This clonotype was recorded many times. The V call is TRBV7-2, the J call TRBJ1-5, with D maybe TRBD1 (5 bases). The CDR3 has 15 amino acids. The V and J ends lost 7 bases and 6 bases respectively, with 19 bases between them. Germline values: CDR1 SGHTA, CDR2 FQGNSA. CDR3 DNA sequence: TGTGCCAGCACCCCCGGTGGGGGAAGGGTTCAGCCCCAGCATTTT. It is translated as CASTPGGGRVQPQHF.